The 6 T cell receptor beta chains presented below share a single source sample, sequenced in a study of response to subunit inactivated influenza vaccine. MiXCR, run by TCRdb on the RT-PCR reads, gives a single entry per CDR3 protein. The sample shows hundreds of thousands of distinct CDR3 sequences, over 9% of them seen only once. This same sample was also part of a study on T cells expressing NK-cell markers. Turning to that study: 5'RACE template switching with UMIs produced the TCR beta cDNA.

The sequences come from PBMCs from blood, collected on the day of vaccination. These receptors all come from a man aged 50 or older who received an inactivated influenza vaccine.

The rearrangement links TRBV14 to TRBJ2-7, with TRBD1 matching over 8 bases. Germline assignment: CDR1 SGHDN and CDR2 FVKESK. The trim removed 0 bases at V and 2 bases at J, leaving 9 bases unmatched. This CDR3 has 17 residues. The CDR3 loop is CASSQDPFTTGAYEQYF. In DNA form, the CDR3 reads TGTGCCAGCAGCCAAGATCCGTTTACGACAGGGGCCTACGAGCAGTACTTC. The full variable domain, in which reference TRBV14 and TRBJ2-7 provide the parts outside the CDR3, is EAGVTQFPSHSVIEKGQTVTLRCDPISGHDNLYWYRRVMGKEIKFLLHFVKESKQDESGMPNNRFLAERTGGTYSTLKVQPAELEDSGVYFCASSQDPFTTGAYEQYFGPGTRLTVT.

The rearrangement joins TRBV29-1 to TRBJ2-7; D uncertain. This CDR3 is 12 amino acids long. Germline V lookup: CDR1 SQVTM, CDR2 ANQGSEA. V lost 4 bases to trimming and J lost 3 bases, with 10 bases between them. The CDR3 protein is CSVAHSHYEQYF. The CDR3 DNA is TGCAGCGTTGCCCACAGCCACTACGAGCAGTACTTC.

This clonotype was seen a few times. This chain connects TRBV21-1 to TRBJ2-5; whether TRBD2, the table's D call, matches the DNA was not checked. TRBV21-1 is labeled a pseudogene. CDR3 length equals 17 residues. The CDR3 coding sequence is TGTGCCAGCAGCAAATCGGAGCGGTCCCTACCCGAGGAGACCCAGTACTTC. Its translation is CASSKSERSLPEETQYF.

For this clonotype: A much larger clone differs from this one at a single base, so this may be a read error. The chain uses TRBV6-2 or TRBV6-3 and TRBJ2-7; 8 nucleotides match TRBD1. The CDR3 contains 13 residues. V shed 5 bases and J 2 bases; nucleotides not matched to a gene: 2. CDR1 is MNHEY, CDR2 SVGEGT, per germline. CDR3 nucleotides: TGTGCCAGCAGTATGGGACAGGCCTACGAGCAGTACTTC. Translating it yields CASSMGQAYEQYF.

The chain combines TRBV19 with TRBJ2-1; D gene ambiguous. Germline V gives CDR1 LNHDA, CDR2 SQIVND (reference sequence). CDR3 length equals 19 residues. V was pared by 4 bases and J by 0 bases, with 22 bases between. The CDR3 loop is CASSRGVGVASSSYNEQFF. The CDR3 nucleotides are TGTGCCAGTAGTAGAGGCGTTGGAGTGGCGTCCAGCTCCTACAATGAGCAGTTCTTC.

The V and J genes are TRBV25-1 and TRBJ1-1, with TRBD1 as a possible D gene (6 bases). Germline V gene sequence: CDR1 MGHDK, CDR2 SYGVNS. This CDR3 region has 14 residues. V lost 8 bases and J 0 bases, leaving 13 bases between the germline ends. The CDR3 DNA reads as TGTGCCAGCTGTCGCGGGGGCCTGAACACTGAAGCTTTCTTT. It is translated as CASCRGGLNTEAFF.